This T cell receptor (beta chain) was sequenced in a study of OX40 agonist ivuxolimab in advanced cancers. Study conclusions and caveats: At doses 0.1 to 3.0 mg/kg, CD4+ and CD8+ clones expanded.

V lost 3 bases to trimming and J lost 2 bases; unmatched junction nucleotides: 4. The CDR3 is 15 residues long. Germline lookup yields CDR1 SGDLS and CDR2 YYNGEE. On this clone itself: Its specificity is unknown.

Clones were read by immunoSEQ multiplex PCR, and TCRdb kept only the in-frame ones, dropping some. There are approximately 63,000 clones in the sample; more than 80% occur only once, and approximately 1.1% lies in the top ten. This TCR was recovered from an adult with an advanced solid tumor such as melanoma, head and neck, liver or kidney cancer. Source: CD4+ or CD8+ T cells sorted from blood, taken in a trial of the OX40 agonist ivuxolimab. This chain uses TRBV9 with TRBJ2-3, with 9 bases aligning to TRBD2. The CDR3: CASSGSGSITDTQYF. For the CDR3, the DNA is TGTGCCAGCAGCGGTAGCGGGAGCATCACAGATACGCAGTATTTT. Looking up the rest from reference TRBV9 and TRBJ2-3 gives the full variable domain: DSGVTQTPKHLITATGQRVTLRCSPRSGDLSVYWYQQSLDQGLQFLIQYYNGEERAKGNILERFSAQQFPDLHSELNLSSLELGDSALYFCASSGSGSITDTQYFGPGTRLTVL.